The rows below give T cell receptor beta chains drawn from one sample of a study of blood T cells in healthy people across ages. Each CDR3 protein gets one entry after TCRdb re-called the 5' RACE reads with MiXCR. Counted here are more than 550,000 distinct CDR3 sequences, approximately 21% occurring once; the ten biggest clones make up roughly a fifth. The sample comprised blood. The source is a man aged 70 or older in good health. Both conserved end residues are part of each CDR3. D genes are given only for firm matches. Some rows mark clone size as missing; the rest say once, few, many or name a class of expanded clone.

v_call: TRBV12-3/TRBV12-4; clone_size: -; d_call: -; j_call: TRBJ1-5; cdr3_aa: CASRATASNQPQHF; cdr3_nt: TGTGCCAGCAGGGCAACCGCTAGCAATCAGCCCCAGCATTTT
v_call: TRBV20-1; clone_size: few; d_call: TRBD1; j_call: TRBJ2-1; cdr3_aa: CSALTGGGNNEQFF; cdr3_nt: TGCAGTGCACTAACAGGGGGCGGAAACAATGAGCAGTTCTTC
v_call: TRBV19; clone_size: -; d_call: -; j_call: TRBJ2-1; cdr3_aa: CASSILGTSQFF; cdr3_nt: TGTGCCAGTAGTATATTGGGCACCTCCCAGTTCTTC
v_call: TRBV6-5; clone_size: few; d_call: TRBD1; j_call: TRBJ2-3; cdr3_aa: CASSYGRGQTDTQYF; cdr3_nt: TGTGCCAGCAGTTACGGCAGGGGGCAGACAGATACGCAGTATTTT
v_call: TRBV7-9; clone_size: once; d_call: -; j_call: TRBJ1-2; cdr3_aa: CALPSNYGYTF; cdr3_nt: TGTGCCCTTCCTTCTAACTATGGCTACACCTTC
v_call: TRBV7-2; clone_size: -; d_call: -; j_call: TRBJ2-7; cdr3_aa: CASSPESGTDYEQYF; cdr3_nt: TGTGCCAGCAGCCCTGAGTCGGGGACTGACTACGAGCAGTACTTC
v_call: TRBV5-8; clone_size: few; d_call: -; j_call: TRBJ2-1; cdr3_aa: CASSRKFGEQFF; cdr3_nt: TGTGCCAGCAGTCGGAAGTTTGGTGAGCAGTTCTTC
v_call: TRBV19; clone_size: -; d_call: -; j_call: TRBJ1-1; cdr3_aa: CASTGATEAFF; cdr3_nt: TGTGCCAGTACAGGGGCCACTGAAGCTTTCTTT
v_call: TRBV12-3/TRBV12-4; clone_size: many; d_call: TRBD1; j_call: TRBJ1-1; cdr3_aa: CASSLTGGNTEAFF; cdr3_nt: TGTGCCAGCAGCTTAACAGGGGGGAACACTGAAGCTTTCTTT
v_call: TRBV5-1; clone_size: few; d_call: -; j_call: TRBJ1-2; cdr3_aa: CASSPTPVGSGYTF; cdr3_nt: TGCGCCAGCAGTCCCACCCCAGTGGGGAGCGGCTACACCTTC
v_call: TRBV3-1; clone_size: -; d_call: -; j_call: TRBJ1-4; cdr3_aa: CASSQDWSANEKLFF; cdr3_nt: TGTGCCAGCAGCCAAGATTGGTCCGCTAATGAAAAACTGTTTTTT
v_call: TRBV28; clone_size: -; d_call: TRBD1; j_call: TRBJ2-3; cdr3_aa: CASSYRGLETQYF; cdr3_nt: TGTGCCAGCAGTTACAGGGGGTTAGAGACCCAGTACTTT
v_call: TRBV6-9; clone_size: few; d_call: TRBD1; j_call: TRBJ2-7; cdr3_aa: CASSSEQGSPYEQYF; cdr3_nt: TGTGCCAGCAGTTCGGAACAGGGGTCACCCTACGAGCAGTACTTC
v_call: TRBV6-6; clone_size: many; d_call: -; j_call: TRBJ1-1; cdr3_aa: CASSYPGRDTEAFF; cdr3_nt: TGTGCCAGCAGTTACCCCGGCCGGGACACTGAAGCTTTCTTT
v_call: TRBV7-9; clone_size: few; d_call: -; j_call: TRBJ2-7; cdr3_aa: CASSLGPIGEQYF; cdr3_nt: TGTGCCAGCAGCTTAGGTCCAATTGGGGAGCAGTACTTC
v_call: TRBV6-6; clone_size: -; d_call: TRBD2; j_call: TRBJ2-1; cdr3_aa: CASSPTSGGPNEQFF; cdr3_nt: TGTGCCAGCAGTCCGACTAGCGGGGGGCCCAATGAGCAGTTCTTC